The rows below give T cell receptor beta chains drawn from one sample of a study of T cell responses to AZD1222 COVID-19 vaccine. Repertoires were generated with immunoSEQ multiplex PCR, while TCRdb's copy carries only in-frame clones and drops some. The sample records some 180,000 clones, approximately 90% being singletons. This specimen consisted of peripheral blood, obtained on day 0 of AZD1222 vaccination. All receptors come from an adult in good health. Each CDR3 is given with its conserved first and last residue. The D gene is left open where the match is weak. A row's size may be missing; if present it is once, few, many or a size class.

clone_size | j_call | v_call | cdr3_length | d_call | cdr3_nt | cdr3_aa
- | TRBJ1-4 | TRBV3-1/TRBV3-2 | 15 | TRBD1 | TGTGCCAGCAGCCAGATGACAGGGGGGAATGAAAAACTGTTTTTT | CASSQMTGGNEKLFF
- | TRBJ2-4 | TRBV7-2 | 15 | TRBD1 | TGTGCCAGCAGCGAAAGGACAGGGTCCAAAAACATTCAGTACTTC | CASSERTGSKNIQYF
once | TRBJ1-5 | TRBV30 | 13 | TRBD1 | TGTGCCTGGCAGACAGGGGGCAATCAGCCCCAGCATTTT | CAWQTGGNQPQHF
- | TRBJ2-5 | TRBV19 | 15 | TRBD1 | TGTGCCAGTACCTCCGGACAGGGTGTGTGGGAGACCCAGTACTTC | CASTSGQGVWETQYF
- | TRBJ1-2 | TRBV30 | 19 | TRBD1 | TGTGCCTGGAGTGGGACGCCCTGGGACAGGCTGGAGTTTAACTATGGCTACACTTTC | CAWSGTPWDRLEFNYGYTF
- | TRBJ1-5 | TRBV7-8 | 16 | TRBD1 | TGTGCCAGCAGCTTAGACGGGGGGACAGGGATTCAGCCCCAGCATTTT | CASSLDGGTGIQPQHF
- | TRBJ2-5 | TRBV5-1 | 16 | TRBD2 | TGCGCCAGCAGCTGGGATAGCGGGAGTCTTGAAGAGACCCAGTACTTC | CASSWDSGSLEETQYF
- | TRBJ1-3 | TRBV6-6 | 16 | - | TGTGCCAGCACCGTGACGGTCCTCAGCTCTGGAAACACCATATATTTT | CASTVTVLSSGNTIYF
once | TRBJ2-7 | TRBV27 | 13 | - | TGTGCCAGCAGTCTAGGTGGCTTTTACGAGCAGTACTTC | CASSLGGFYEQYF
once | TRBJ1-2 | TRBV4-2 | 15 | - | TGTGCCAGCAGCCAAGACCCCCAGCAGACGTATGGCTACACCTTC | CASSQDPQQTYGYTF
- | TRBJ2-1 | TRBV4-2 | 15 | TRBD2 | TGTGCCAGCAGCCACCTAACGGGGGGTAGGAATGAGCAGTTCTTC | CASSHLTGGRNEQFF
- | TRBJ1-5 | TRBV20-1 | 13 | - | TGCAGTGCTAGTGTAAGGGTCAATCAGCCCCAGCATTTT | CSASVRVNQPQHF
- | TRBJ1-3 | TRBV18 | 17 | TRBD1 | TGTGCCAGCTCACCGCTTTCAGGCAGGGGGCCTGGAAACACCATATATTTT | CASSPLSGRGPGNTIYF
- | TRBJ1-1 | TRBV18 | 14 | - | TGTGCCAGCTCACCAAAAAGGGGGGGCACTGAAGCTTTCTTT | CASSPKRGGTEAFF
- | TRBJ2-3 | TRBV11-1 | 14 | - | TGTGCCAGCAGGTCAACTCCTAGCACAGATACGCAGTATTTT | CASRSTPSTDTQYF
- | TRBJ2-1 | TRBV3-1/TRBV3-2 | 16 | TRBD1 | TGTGCCAGCAGCCAAGATAGGCCCGACAGGGCATATGAGCAGTTCTTC | CASSQDRPDRAYEQFF
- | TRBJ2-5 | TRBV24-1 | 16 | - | TGTGCCACCAGTGATCCCACGGGACGGAGCCCTATGGCCCAGTACTTC | CATSDPTGRSPMAQYF
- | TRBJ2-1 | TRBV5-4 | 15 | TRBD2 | TGTGCCAGCAATTGGGGTGGCGGGGGGAACAATGAGCAGTTCTTC | CASNWGGGGNNEQFF
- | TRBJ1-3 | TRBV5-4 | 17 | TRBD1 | TGTGCCAGCAGCAGGGGGCTGGGGCGTATCTCTGGAAACACCATATATTTT | CASSRGLGRISGNTIYF
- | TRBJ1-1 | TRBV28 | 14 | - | TGTGCCAGCCTCGGGGCAGGCTCGAACACTGAAGCTTTCTTT | CASLGAGSNTEAFF
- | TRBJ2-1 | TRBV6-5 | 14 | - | TGTGCCAGCAGTTACGGGCAGATAAGAAATGAGCAGTTCTTC | CASSYGQIRNEQFF
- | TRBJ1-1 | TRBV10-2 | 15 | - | TGCGCCAGCCTAGCTCAAACTAGGTCTTTCGCTGAAGCTTTCTTT | CASLAQTRSFAEAFF
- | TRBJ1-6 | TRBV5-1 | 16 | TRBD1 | TGCGCCAGCAGCTTGCCCTCCGGGACAGGGAATTCACCCCTCCACTTT | CASSLPSGTGNSPLHF
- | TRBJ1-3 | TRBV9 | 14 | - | TGTGCCAGCAGCGTTGTGGGGGCTGGAAACACCATATATTTT | CASSVVGAGNTIYF
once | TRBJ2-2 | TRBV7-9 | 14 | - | TGTGCCAGCAGCTTAGGGAGAGGGACCGGGGAGCTGTTTTTT | CASSLGRGTGELFF
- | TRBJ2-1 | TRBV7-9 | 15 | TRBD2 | TGTGCCAGCAGCTCGGGGGGTAGCGGGAGGTGGGAGCAGTTCTTC | CASSSGGSGRWEQFF
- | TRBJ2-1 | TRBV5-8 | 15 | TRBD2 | TGTGCCAGCAGTCTCGGGGGGAGCTCCTACAATGAGCAGTTCTTC | CASSLGGSSYNEQFF
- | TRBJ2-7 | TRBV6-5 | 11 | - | TGTGCCAGCAGTTACTATGGGGAGCAGTACTTC | CASSYYGEQYF
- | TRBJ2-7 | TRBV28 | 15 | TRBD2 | TGTGCCAGCAGCACTACTAGCGGGAACTCCTACGAGCAGTACTTC | CASSTTSGNSYEQYF
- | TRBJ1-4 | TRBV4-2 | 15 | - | TGTGCCAGCAGCCAAATAGACAGCTTCGCTCAAAAACTGTTTTTT | CASSQIDSFAQKLFF
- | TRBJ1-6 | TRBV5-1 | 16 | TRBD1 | TGCGCCAGCAGTCCGACAGGGAGGACCTATAATTCACCCCTCCACTTT | CASSPTGRTYNSPLHF
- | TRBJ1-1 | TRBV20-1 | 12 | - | TGCAGTGCTAGTGGCGGGAACACTGAAGCTTTCTTT | CSASGGNTEAFF
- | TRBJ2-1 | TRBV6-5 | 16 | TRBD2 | TGTGCCAGCAGTTACACGACTAGCGGGACCAGCTTTGAGCAGTTCTTC | CASSYTTSGTSFEQFF